Listed here are 17 T cell receptor beta chains from one sample, sequenced in a study of shared clonotypes between healthy human individuals. Libraries were prepared by immunoSEQ multiplex PCR; TCRdb keeps only in-frame clonotypes and omits some of them. The table includes about 980,000 clones, about 80% detected once. Material: memory CD4+ T cells sorted from blood. As for subset: CD45RA-negative fraction. These receptors came from a man between 18 and 29 years old in good health.

The gene calls are TRBV2 and TRBJ2-5, with D possibly being TRBD1 or TRBD2 (5 bases each). Trimming shortened V by 8 bases and J by 5 bases, and 21 bases separated the two germline ends. Germline loops: CDR1 SNHLY, CDR2 FYNNEI. The CDR3 sequence is 15 residues long. The CDR3 spells CASYRGAGWGETQYF. The CDR3 coding sequence is TGTGCCAGCTACCGTGGGGCAGGGTGGGGGGAGACCCAGTACTTC.

This clone was counted many times. The chain joins TRBV28 to TRBJ2-7; possible D gene TRBD1, 5 bases. Germline V lookup: CDR1 MDHEN, CDR2 SYDVKM. The CDR3 runs to 15 residues. V dropped 2 bases and J dropped 0 bases, with 11 bases sitting between them. CDR3 nucleotide sequence: TGTGCCAGCAGTTTACAGGCAGGGAACTCCTACGAGCAGTACTTC. Protein sequence: CASSLQAGNSYEQYF.

The chain links TRBV7-8 to TRBJ1-5; D remains ambiguous. Trimming removed 2 bases from V and 4 bases from J, with 15 bases in between. Germline CDR1 is SGHVS and CDR2 is FQNEAQ. The CDR3 runs to 16 residues. The DNA for the CDR3 is TGTGCCAGCAGCTTATTGTCGGGAGGATTAAATCAGCCCCAGCATTTT. Its protein is CASSLLSGGLNQPQHF.

This rearrangement joins TRBV28 to TRBJ2-2, with no clear D. V was clipped by 9 bases and J by 5 bases, with 10 bases between them. CDR3 length: 12 amino acids. Germline V gives CDR1 MDHEN, CDR2 SYDVKM. The CDR3 DNA is TGTGCCAGTTTCACATCGACCGGGGAGCTGTTTTTT. Protein product: CASFTSTGELFF.

On this clone: The identical CDR3 is also encoded by other nucleotide sequences in the sample. The chain is built from TRBV10-3 and TRBJ1-3, with D unresolved. Trimming shortened V by 3 bases and J by 0 bases, and 6 bases separated the two germline ends. The CDR3 consists of 14 residues. Germline-derived CDR1 and CDR2 are ENHRY and SYGVKD. In nucleotides, the CDR3 is TGTGCCATCAGTGACCGGGACTCTGGAAACACCATATATTTT. Amino acid sequence: CAISDRDSGNTIYF.

To note about this clone: Additional DNA sequences in this sample encode the identical CDR3. The chain is built from TRBV5-1 and TRBJ2-4, with unresolved D. The germline V gene encodes CDR1 SGHRS and CDR2 YFSETQ. The CDR3 spans 14 residues. V lost 4 bases and J lost 1, with 9 bases in between. This CDR3 is CASSPQGAKNIQYF. The CDR3 DNA reads as TGCGCCAGCAGCCCCCAAGGGGCCAAAAACATTCAGTACTTC.

This clone was observed once. The chain joins TRBV12-5 to TRBJ2-7, with D perhaps being TRBD1 or TRBD2 (5 bases each). The CDR3 contains 12 residues. Per germline, CDR1 LGHNT and CDR2 FRNRAP. V lost 6 bases and J 6 bases, leaving 12 bases between the germline ends. CDR3: CASGMGRLEQYF. The CDR3 DNA reads TGTGCTAGTGGCATGGGACGTCTCGAGCAGTACTTC.

The V and J genes are TRBV7-2 and TRBJ2-1; 9 positions match TRBD1. V lost 5 bases, J lost 4 bases, and 3 bases stayed unmatched. There are 14 residues in the CDR3. The germline V gene has CDR1 SGHTA and CDR2 FQGNSA. CDR3 in amino acids: CASSADRGYNEQFF. For the CDR3, the DNA is TGTGCCAGCAGCGCGGACAGGGGTTACAATGAGCAGTTCTTC. Full variable domain (missing parts from reference TRBV7-2 and TRBJ2-1): GAGVSQSPSNKVTEKGKDVELRCDPISGHTALYWYRQSLGQGLEFLIYFQGNSAPDKSGLPSDRFSAERTGGSVSTLTIQRTQQEDSAVYLCASSADRGYNEQFFGPGTRLTVL.

This clone was seen a few times. This chain uses TRBV4-1 with TRBJ2-5, with 11 bases aligning to TRBD1. This CDR3 has 14 residues. CDR1 and CDR2 from the germline V gene are MGHRA and YSYEKL. V trimming: 1 base; J trimming: 7 bases; junction bases outside the gene matches: 2. CDR3 nucleotide sequence: TGCGCCAGCAGCCAAGGGACAGGGGGCATGACCCAGTACTTC. As protein: CASSQGTGGMTQYF.

This chain links TRBV4-1 with TRBJ1-2; tentatively, D is TRBD1 (5 bases). V lost 2 bases to trimming and J lost 7 bases, with 14 bases between them. The CDR3 is 14 residues long. Germline CDR1 MGHRA, CDR2 YSYEKL. CDR3 bases: TGCGCCAGCAGCCAATTTTGGGGGGGTGGTGGCTACACCTTC. Amino acids: CASSQFWGGGGYTF.

This chain connects TRBV28 to TRBJ2-3, with D possibly being TRBD2 (5 bases). V lost 7 bases to trimming and J lost 1 base, with 12 bases between them. The CDR3 runs to 14 residues. Looked up from germline, CDR1 is MDHEN and CDR2 is SYDVKM. CDR3 DNA sequence: TGTGCCAGCACTCGCATCGGGGGCACAGATACGCAGTATTTT. Its translation is CASTRIGGTDTQYF.

The chain joins TRBV5-6 to TRBJ2-1; TRBD2 matches 12 bases. V shed 4 bases, J shed 0 bases, and the junction held 5 bases outside the gene matches. The CDR3 is made up of 17 amino acids. In germline, CDR1 is SGHDT, CDR2 YYEEEE. CDR3 DNA sequence: TGTGCCAGCAGCGCCACTAGCGGGGGGAGCTCCTACAATGAGCAGTTCTTC. It specifies CASSATSGGSSYNEQFF. Looking up the rest from reference TRBV5-6 and TRBJ2-1 gives the full variable domain: DAGVTQSPTHLIKTRGQQVTLRCSPKSGHDTVSWYQQALGQGPQFIFQYYEEEERQRGNFPDRFSGHQFPNYSSELNVNALLLGDSALYLCASSATSGGSSYNEQFFGPGTRLTVL.

The chain uses TRBV7-9 and TRBJ2-5; weak D call: TRBD1 (5 bases). This CDR3 contains 12 residues. V lost 10 bases and J 5 bases, leaving 14 bases between the germline ends. In germline, CDR1 is SEHNR, CDR2 FQNEAQ (reference sequence). The CDR3 DNA follows: TGTGCCACCGGCTCGCAGGGCGAGACCCAGTACTTC. Translating gives CATGSQGETQYF.

The V call is TRBV9, the J call TRBJ1-1, with D perhaps matching TRBD1 (5 bases). From germline, CDR1 is SGDLS and CDR2 YYNGEE. Trimming removed 1 base from V and 5 bases from J, with 9 bases in between. This CDR3 contains 13 residues. CDR3: CASSVIRGTEAFF. CDR3 in DNA: TGTGCCAGCAGCGTAATCCGGGGGACTGAAGCTTTCTTT. The full variable domain, rest sourced from reference TRBV9 and TRBJ1-1, is DSGVTQTPKHLITATGQRVTLRCSPRSGDLSVYWYQQSLDQGLQFLIQYYNGEERAKGNILERFSAQQFPDLHSELNLSSLELGDSALYFCASSVIRGTEAFFGQGTRLTVV.

V and J are TRBV5-1 and TRBJ2-3, with 8 nucleotides matching TRBD2. V was clipped by 4 bases and J by 6 bases; unmatched bases: 7. The CDR3 is 14 residues long. Germline values: CDR1 SGHRS, CDR2 YFSETQ. The CDR3 region is CASSMSGSGDTQYF. As DNA, the CDR3 is TGCGCCAGCAGCATGAGCGGGAGTGGCGATACGCAGTATTTT.

This chain links TRBV7-2 with TRBJ2-3; 11 bases align to TRBD1. The CDR3 loop spans 17 amino acids. The junction had 10 bases not matched to a gene; V was cut back by 4 bases and J by 4 bases. Germline V gives CDR1 SGHTA, CDR2 FQGNSA. CDR3 amino acids: CASSSTLGDRGADTQYF. The CDR3 DNA sequence: TGTGCCAGCAGCTCGACCCTAGGGGACAGGGGGGCAGATACGCAGTATTTT.

The chain couples TRBV6-6 to TRBJ2-7; the D gene could be TRBD1 or TRBD2 (5 bases each). CDR1 is MNHNY and CDR2 is SVGAGI in the germline V gene (reference sequence). This CDR3 comprises 15 residues. V was clipped by 0 bases and J by 3 bases, with 12 bases between them. The CDR3 coding sequence is TGTGCCAGCAGTTACTCTGACAGAGGGGTCTACGAGCAGTACTTC. Amino acids: CASSYSDRGVYEQYF.